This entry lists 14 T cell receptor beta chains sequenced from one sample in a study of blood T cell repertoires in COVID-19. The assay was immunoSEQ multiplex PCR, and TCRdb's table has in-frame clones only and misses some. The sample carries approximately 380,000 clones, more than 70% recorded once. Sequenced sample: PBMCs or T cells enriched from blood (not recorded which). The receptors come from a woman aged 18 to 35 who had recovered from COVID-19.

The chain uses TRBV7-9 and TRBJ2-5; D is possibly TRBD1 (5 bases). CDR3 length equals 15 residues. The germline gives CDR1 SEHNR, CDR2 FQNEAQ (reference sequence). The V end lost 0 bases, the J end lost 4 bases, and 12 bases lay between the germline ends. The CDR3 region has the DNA TGTGCCAGCAGCTTAGCGGACATCGGTTCAGAGACCCAGTACTTC. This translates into CASSLADIGSETQYF. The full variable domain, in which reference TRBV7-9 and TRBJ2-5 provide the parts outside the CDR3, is DTGVSQNPRHKITKRGQNVTFRCDPISEHNRLYWYRQTLGQGPEFLTYFQNEAQLEKSRLLSDRFSAERPKGSFSTLEIQRTEQGDSAMYLCASSLADIGSETQYFGPGTRLLVL.

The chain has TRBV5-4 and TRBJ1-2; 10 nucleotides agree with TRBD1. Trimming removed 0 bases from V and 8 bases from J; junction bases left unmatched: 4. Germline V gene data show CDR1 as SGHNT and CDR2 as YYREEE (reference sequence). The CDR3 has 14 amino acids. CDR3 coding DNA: TGTGCCAGCAGCTTGGGACAGGGGGCGTCGGGCTACACCTTC. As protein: CASSLGQGASGYTF.

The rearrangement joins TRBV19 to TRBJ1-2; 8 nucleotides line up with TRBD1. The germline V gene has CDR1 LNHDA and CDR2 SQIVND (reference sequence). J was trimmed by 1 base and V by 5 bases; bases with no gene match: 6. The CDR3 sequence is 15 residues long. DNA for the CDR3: TGTGCCAGTAGTGGGAGGACAGGGAATAACTATGGCTACACCTTC. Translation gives CASSGRTGNNYGYTF.

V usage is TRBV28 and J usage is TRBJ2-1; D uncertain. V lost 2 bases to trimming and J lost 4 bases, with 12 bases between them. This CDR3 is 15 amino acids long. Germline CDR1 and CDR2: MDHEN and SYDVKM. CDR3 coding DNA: TGTGCCAGCAGTTTACCAAGAGAGACTTACAATGAGCAGTTCTTC. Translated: CASSLPRETYNEQFF.

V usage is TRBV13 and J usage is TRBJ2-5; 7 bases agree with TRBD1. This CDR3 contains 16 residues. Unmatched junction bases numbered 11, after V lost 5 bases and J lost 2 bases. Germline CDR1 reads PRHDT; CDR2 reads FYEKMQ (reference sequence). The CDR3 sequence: CASSPQLGTAQETQYF. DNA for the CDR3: TGTGCCAGCAGCCCCCAGCTCGGGACAGCTCAAGAGACCCAGTACTTC. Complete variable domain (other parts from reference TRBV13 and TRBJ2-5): AAGVIQSPRHLIKEKRETATLKCYPIPRHDTVYWYQQGPGQDPQFLISFYEKMQSDKGSIPDRFSAQQFSDYHSELNMSSLELGDSALYFCASSPQLGTAQETQYFGPGTRLLVL.

This CDR3 is CASSRPGGDGELFF. CDR3 nucleotide sequence: TGTGCCAGCAGCCGCCCGGGGGGGGACGGGGAGCTGTTTTTT. V usage is TRBV11-2 and J usage is TRBJ2-2; 8 nucleotides align to TRBD2. Looked up from germline, CDR1 is SGHAT and CDR2 is FQNNGV. The CDR3 is 14 residues long. J was trimmed by 7 bases and V by 5 bases; bases with no gene match: 6.

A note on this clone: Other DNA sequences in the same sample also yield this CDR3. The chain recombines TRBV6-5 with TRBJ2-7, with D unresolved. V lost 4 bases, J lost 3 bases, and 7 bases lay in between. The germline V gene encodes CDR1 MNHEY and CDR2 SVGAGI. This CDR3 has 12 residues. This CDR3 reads CASSSGGYEQYF. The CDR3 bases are TGTGCCAGCAGTTCAGGTGGCTACGAGCAGTACTTC.

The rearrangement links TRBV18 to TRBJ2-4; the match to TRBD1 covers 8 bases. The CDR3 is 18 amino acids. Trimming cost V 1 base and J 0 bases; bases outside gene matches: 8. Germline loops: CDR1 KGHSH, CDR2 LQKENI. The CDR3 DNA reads TGTGCCAGCTCACCACTCCGGGACAGGACGATAGCCAAAAACATTCAGTACTTC. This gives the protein CASSPLRDRTIAKNIQYF.

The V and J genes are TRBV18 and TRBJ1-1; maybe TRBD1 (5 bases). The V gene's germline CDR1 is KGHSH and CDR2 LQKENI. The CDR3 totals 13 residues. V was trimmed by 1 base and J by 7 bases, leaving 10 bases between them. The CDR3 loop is CASSPRRGIEAFF. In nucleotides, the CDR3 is TGTGCCAGCTCACCACGAAGGGGTATTGAAGCTTTCTTT. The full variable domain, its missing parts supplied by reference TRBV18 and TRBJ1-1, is NAGVMQNPRHLVRRRGQEARLRCSPMKGHSHVYWYRQLPEEGLKFMVYLQKENIIDESGMPKERFSAEFPKEGPSILRIQQVVRGDSAAYFCASSPRRGIEAFFGQGTRLTVV.

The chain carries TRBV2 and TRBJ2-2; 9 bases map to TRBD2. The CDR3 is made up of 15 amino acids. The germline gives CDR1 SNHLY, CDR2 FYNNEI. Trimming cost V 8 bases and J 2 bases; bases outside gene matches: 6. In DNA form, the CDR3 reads TGTGCCAGCTCTATAGCGGGGGCCAACACCGGGGAGCTGTTTTTT. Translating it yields CASSIAGANTGELFF. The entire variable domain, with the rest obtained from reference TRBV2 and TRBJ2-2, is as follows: EPEVTQTPSHQVTQMGQEVILRCVPISNHLYFYWYRQILGQKVEFLVSFYNNEISEKSEIFDDQFSVERPDGSNFTLKIRSTKLEDSAMYFCASSIAGANTGELFFGEGSRLTVL.

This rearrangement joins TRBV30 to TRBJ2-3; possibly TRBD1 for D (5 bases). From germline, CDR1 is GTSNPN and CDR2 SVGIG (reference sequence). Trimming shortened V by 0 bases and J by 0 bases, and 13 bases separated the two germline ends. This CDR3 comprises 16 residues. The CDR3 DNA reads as TGTGCCTGGAGTGTACAGGTGAACCCCAGCACAGATACGCAGTATTTT. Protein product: CAWSVQVNPSTDTQYF.

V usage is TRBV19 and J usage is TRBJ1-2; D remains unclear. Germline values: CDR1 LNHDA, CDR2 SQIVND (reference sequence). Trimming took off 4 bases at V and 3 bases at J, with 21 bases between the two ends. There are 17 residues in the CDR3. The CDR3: CASSSHGMGWSDYGYTF. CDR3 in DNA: TGTGCCAGTAGTAGTCACGGGATGGGTTGGTCGGACTATGGCTACACCTTC.

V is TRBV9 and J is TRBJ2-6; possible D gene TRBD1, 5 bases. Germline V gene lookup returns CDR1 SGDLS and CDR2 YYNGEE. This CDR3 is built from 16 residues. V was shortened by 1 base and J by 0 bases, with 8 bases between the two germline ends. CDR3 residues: CASSVTQGSGANVLTF. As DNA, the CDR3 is TGTGCCAGCAGCGTAACGCAGGGCTCTGGGGCCAACGTCCTGACTTTC.

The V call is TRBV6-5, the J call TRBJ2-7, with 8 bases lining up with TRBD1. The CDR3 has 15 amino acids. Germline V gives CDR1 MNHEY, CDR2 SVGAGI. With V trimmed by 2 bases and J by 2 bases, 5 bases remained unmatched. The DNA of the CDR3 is TGTGCCAGCAGTTACCGGACAGGGAAGGCCTACGAGCAGTACTTC. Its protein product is CASSYRTGKAYEQYF.